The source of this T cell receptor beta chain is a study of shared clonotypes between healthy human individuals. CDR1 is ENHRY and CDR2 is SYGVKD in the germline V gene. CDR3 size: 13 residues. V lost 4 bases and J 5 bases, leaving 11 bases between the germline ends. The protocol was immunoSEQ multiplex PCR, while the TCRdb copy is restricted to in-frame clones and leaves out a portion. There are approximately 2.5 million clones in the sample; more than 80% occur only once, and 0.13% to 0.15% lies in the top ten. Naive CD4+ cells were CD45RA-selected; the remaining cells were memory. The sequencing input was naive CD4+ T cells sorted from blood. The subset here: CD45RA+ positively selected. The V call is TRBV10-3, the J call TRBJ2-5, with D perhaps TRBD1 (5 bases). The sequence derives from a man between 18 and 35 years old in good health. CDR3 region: CAISGGARETQYF. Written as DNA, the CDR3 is TGTGCCATCAGTGGGGGCGCCAGGGAGACCCAGTACTTC.